This note documents a single T cell receptor (beta chain) sequence. The data stem from a study of T-cell memory formation after mild COVID-19. Germline V CDR1 and CDR2: ENHRY, SYGVKD. V shed 6 bases and J shed 0 bases, with 8 bases lying between them. The CDR3 has 13 residues. TCRdb itself ran the 5' RACE reads through MiXCR, one entry per CDR3 protein. The sample holds around 370,000 distinct CDR3 sequences, over 20% seen once. This TCR was recovered from an adult woman who had mild COVID-19 (a few samples of this study predate the infection). Cell type and time point are not known. This chain links TRBV10-3 with TRBJ2-5; tentatively, D is TRBD2 (5 bases). The sequencing input was PBMCs or a T cell subset sorted from them (not recorded which). CDR3 residues: CAISGRDQETQYF. DNA of the CDR3: TGTGCCATCAGCGGGCGGGACCAAGAGACCCAGTACTTC.